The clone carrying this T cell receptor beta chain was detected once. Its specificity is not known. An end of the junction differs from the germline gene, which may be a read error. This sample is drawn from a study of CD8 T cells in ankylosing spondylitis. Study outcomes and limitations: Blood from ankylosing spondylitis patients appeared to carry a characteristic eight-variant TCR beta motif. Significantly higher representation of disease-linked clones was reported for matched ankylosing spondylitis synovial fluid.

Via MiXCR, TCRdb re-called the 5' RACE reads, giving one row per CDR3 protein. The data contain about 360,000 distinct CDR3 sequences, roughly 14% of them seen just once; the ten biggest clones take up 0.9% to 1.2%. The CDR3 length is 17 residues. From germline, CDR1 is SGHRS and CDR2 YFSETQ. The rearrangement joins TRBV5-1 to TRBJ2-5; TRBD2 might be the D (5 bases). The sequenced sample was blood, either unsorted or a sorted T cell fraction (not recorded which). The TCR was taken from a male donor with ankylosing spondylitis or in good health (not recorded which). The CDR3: CASSLGSGNGVGENQYF. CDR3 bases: TGCGCCAGCAGCTTAGGAAGCGGCAATGGGGTGGGAGAGAACCAGTACTTC.